This is a list of T cell receptor beta chains from one sample in a study of OX40 agonist ivuxolimab in advanced cancers. Clones were read by immunoSEQ multiplex PCR, and TCRdb kept only the in-frame ones, dropping some. The table lists tens of thousands of clones, 84% of them singletons. Source: CD4+ or CD8+ T cells sorted from blood, taken in a trial of the OX40 agonist ivuxolimab. These receptor sequences come from an adult with an advanced solid tumor such as melanoma, head and neck, liver or kidney cancer. CDR3s include the opening cysteine and the closing phenylalanine or tryptophan. The D gene is left open where the match is weak. Clone size is shown for a subset of rows, as once, few, many or a class of expanded clone.

V	size	J	D	CDR3	DNA
TRBV27	-	TRBJ2-5	TRBD2	CASSLSGGGAQETQYF	TGTGCCAGCAGTTTATCTGGCGGGGGGGCTCAAGAGACCCAGTACTTC
TRBV9	-	TRBJ2-1	TRBD2	CASSVDGSGNNEQFF	TGTGCCAGCAGCGTAGACGGTAGCGGGAACAATGAGCAGTTCTTC
TRBV5-4	-	TRBJ2-1	-	CASSLEGGQGNEQFF	TGTGCCAGCAGCCTGGAGGGGGGGCAAGGCAATGAGCAGTTCTTC
TRBV4-3	few	TRBJ2-2	TRBD2	CASRAGTSGAGELFF	TGCGCCAGCAGGGCGGGGACTAGCGGGGCCGGGGAGCTGTTTTTT
TRBV5-1	-	TRBJ2-7	-	CASSIGDGGSDEQYF	TGCGCCAGCAGCATAGGTGATGGGGGCAGCGACGAGCAGTACTTC
TRBV9	-	TRBJ1-1	-	CASSPRGPTEAFF	TGTGCCAGCAGCCCCAGAGGGCCCACTGAAGCTTTCTTT
TRBV27	once	TRBJ2-7	-	CASSYGQASYEQYF	TGTGCCAGCAGCTACGGACAAGCCTCCTACGAGCAGTACTTC
TRBV25-1	-	TRBJ2-7	-	CASSELGNYEQYF	TGTGCCAGCAGTGAATTAGGAAACTACGAGCAGTACTTC
TRBV30	-	TRBJ1-2	-	CAWSIANYGYTF	TGTGCCTGGAGCATAGCTAACTATGGCTACACCTTC
TRBV4-3	-	TRBJ2-1	TRBD2	CASSQDLAGGSSYNEQFF	TGCGCCAGCAGCCAAGACCTAGCGGGGGGTTCTTCCTACAATGAGCAGTTCTTC
TRBV6-4	-	TRBJ2-1	TRBD1	CASSEGLGQGGNEQFF	TGTGCCAGCAGTGAAGGTTTAGGACAGGGGGGGAATGAGCAGTTCTTC
TRBV28	-	TRBJ2-5	TRBD2	CASSLWSSGRLKETQYF	TGTGCCAGCAGTTTATGGTCTAGCGGGAGGTTGAAAGAGACCCAGTACTTC
TRBV6-1	-	TRBJ1-2	-	CASSDYLGRYGYTF	TGTGCCAGCAGTGATTACCTCGGACGTTATGGCTACACCTTC
TRBV4-3	-	TRBJ1-4	-	CASSQFQGTNEKLFF	TGCGCCAGCAGCCAGTTTCAGGGGACTAATGAAAAACTGTTTTTT
TRBV27	once	TRBJ2-7	TRBD2	CASSLSPGGSDYEQYF	TGTGCCAGCAGTTTATCCCCGGGGGGGAGTGACTACGAGCAGTACTTC
TRBV2	-	TRBJ1-5	-	CASSEAISGTPDQPQHF	TGTGCCAGCAGTGAAGCTATCTCCGGGACACCCGACCAGCCCCAGCATTTT
TRBV7-6	-	TRBJ1-6	-	CASSLAPSYNSPLHF	TGTGCCAGCAGCTTAGCGCCAAGCTATAATTCACCCCTCCACTTT
TRBV30	once	TRBJ2-7	TRBD2	CAWSGLAGPYYEQYF	TGTGCCTGGTCTGGACTAGCGGGCCCTTACTACGAGCAGTACTTC
TRBV9	-	TRBJ2-1	TRBD2	CASSVDSGSSYNEQFF	TGTGCCAGCAGCGTAGACAGCGGGAGCTCCTACAATGAGCAGTTCTTC
TRBV27	-	TRBJ1-2	TRBD1	CASWDRGNYGYTF	TGTGCCAGCTGGGACAGGGGGAACTATGGCTACACCTTC
TRBV29-1	-	TRBJ2-1	-	CSVVGAFQDNEQFF	TGCAGCGTTGTGGGGGCCTTCCAAGACAATGAGCAGTTCTTC
TRBV5-4	-	TRBJ1-2	-	CASSFLGGSDYGYTF	TGTGCCAGCAGCTTTTTGGGCGGCAGCGACTATGGCTACACCTTC
TRBV28	few	TRBJ2-7	-	CASSSQVGATYEQYF	TGTGCCAGCAGTTCCCAGGTGGGAGCCACCTACGAGCAGTACTTC
TRBV27	-	TRBJ1-1	-	CASSPFGGRVNTEAFF	TGTGCCAGCAGCCCATTCGGAGGGCGCGTGAACACTGAAGCTTTCTTT